Listed below are T cell receptor beta chains from one sample, sequenced in a study of Ad26.COV2.S vaccination and SARS-CoV-2 variants. TCRdb's table, derived via immunoSEQ multiplex PCR, lists solely in-frame clones and lacks some. The sample carries more than 300,000 clones, 85% recorded once. The sequencing used peripheral blood, collected in a trial of Ad26.COV2.S vaccine versus placebo. Source of these receptors: a person aged 18-65 years who received the Ad26.COV2.S COVID-19 vaccine or a placebo. Each CDR3 is given with its conserved first and last residue. Each record gives: clone size, J gene, V gene, D gene, CDR3 length, CDR3 protein, CDR3 DNA. D genes are given only for firm matches. Clone size is given for some rows only: seen once, a few or many times, or a class if the clone is expanded.

-,TRBJ1-4,TRBV19,TRBD1,16,CASSDRVERANEKLFF,TGTGCCAGTAGCGACAGGGTGGAGAGGGCTAATGAAAAACTGTTTTTT
-,TRBJ1-2,TRBV6-5,TRBD1,13,CASGAGGAYGYTF,TGTGCCAGCGGGGCAGGGGGCGCCTATGGCTACACCTTC
-,TRBJ1-4,TRBV30,-,13,CAWSHSANEKLFF,TGTGCCTGGAGTCACAGCGCTAATGAAAAACTGTTTTTT
-,TRBJ1-3,TRBV10-3,-,18,CAISVGPKLVAEGNTIYF,TGTGCCATCAGTGTAGGCCCTAAATTGGTAGCGGAGGGAAACACCATATATTTT
-,TRBJ2-4,TRBV4-2,TRBD2,17,CASSQGAAGLAKNIQYF,TGTGCCAGCAGCCAAGGGGCAGCGGGGCTAGCCAAAAACATTCAGTACTTC
once,TRBJ1-2,TRBV27,-,13,CASRRTGRYGYTF,TGTGCCAGCAGAAGAACAGGGAGATATGGCTACACCTTC
few,TRBJ2-1,TRBV7-6,TRBD1,15,CASSSGTERSNEQFF,TGTGCCAGCAGCTCGGGGACAGAACGTAGCAATGAGCAGTTCTTC
-,TRBJ2-7,TRBV30,-,11,CAMTGTYEQYF,TGTGCTATGACAGGTACCTACGAGCAGTACTTC
once,TRBJ1-1,TRBV6-6,-,15,CASSYLGSSDTEAFF,TGTGCCAGCAGTTATTTAGGGAGTTCGGACACTGAAGCTTTCTTT
-,TRBJ2-7,TRBV7-2,TRBD1,15,CASSAHGTGVYEQYF,TGTGCCAGCAGCGCCCACGGGACAGGGGTCTACGAGCAGTACTTC
-,TRBJ2-7,TRBV2,-,13,CASSEIRAHEQYF,TGTGCCAGCAGTGAGATCAGGGCCCACGAGCAGTACTTC
-,TRBJ1-2,TRBV6-5,-,15,CASRKGVSPDYGYTF,TGTGCCAGCAGGAAGGGGGTTTCGCCTGACTATGGCTACACCTTC
-,TRBJ1-2,TRBV3-1/TRBV3-2,-,15,CASSQPSDSNYGYTF,TGTGCCAGCAGCCAACCCTCGGACAGTAACTATGGCTACACCTTC
-,TRBJ2-5,TRBV28,-,15,CASSLGLLDWETQYF,TGTGCCAGCAGTTTAGGTCTCCTCGATTGGGAGACCCAGTACTTC